These 14 T cell receptor beta chains came from one sample sequenced in a study of blood T cell repertoires in COVID-19. Measured with immunoSEQ multiplex PCR; TCRdb has only the in-frame clones, and not every one. The sample has about 240,000 clones, roughly 86% seen once; the top ten hold 2.5% to 3.5%. Sequencing was performed on peripheral blood. Receptor source: a woman aged 25 to 39 who had recovered from COVID-19.

This chain joins TRBV9 and TRBJ2-3, with D maybe TRBD2 (7 bases). Germline CDR1 SGDLS, CDR2 YYNGEE. The length of the CDR3 is 17 residues. Trimming took off 0 bases at V and 1 base at J, with 15 bases between the two ends. The CDR3 bases are TGTGCCAGCAGCGTAGTGGGTGGGGGGGCTCGCACAGATACGCAGTATTTT. Amino acid sequence: CASSVVGGGARTDTQYF.

The rearrangement links TRBV13 to TRBJ2-7; D perhaps matches TRBD1 (5 bases). The germline gives CDR1 PRHDT, CDR2 FYEKMQ (reference sequence). The V end was cut by 2 bases, the J end by 3 bases, with 8 bases between. This CDR3 is 13 amino acids long. The CDR3 nucleotides read TGTGCCAGCAGCTTAAGGGGCAACTACGAGCAGTACTTC. It is translated as CASSLRGNYEQYF.

V usage is TRBV27 and J usage is TRBJ2-7; 7 bases are a match to TRBD1. V dropped 1 base and J dropped 6; count of bases not matched to a gene: 9. The CDR3 runs 15 residues. CDR1 is MNHEY, CDR2 SMNVEV, per germline (reference sequence). The CDR3 DNA reads TGTGCCAGCAGTTTATGGGCAGGGGGTCAGGGCGAGCAGTACTTC. It codes for CASSLWAGGQGEQYF.

For this clone: Distinct nucleotide sequences in the sample also encode this CDR3. This chain connects TRBV11-2 to TRBJ2-7; tentatively, D is TRBD2 (5 bases). V dropped 0 bases and J dropped 4 bases, with 7 bases sitting between them. The CDR3 contains 13 residues. Germline V CDR1 and CDR2: SGHAT, FQNNGV. CDR3 residues: CASSLDRGYEQYF. CDR3 DNA sequence: TGTGCCAGCAGCTTAGATCGGGGATACGAGCAGTACTTC.

The chain is built from TRBV6-5 and TRBJ1-1; 8 bases match TRBD1. With V trimmed by 6 bases and J by 4 bases, 10 bases remained unmatched. CDR1 and CDR2 from the germline V gene are MNHEY and SVGAGI. The length of the CDR3 is 15 residues. CDR3 protein: CASRARYTGGTEAFF. The CDR3 DNA follows: TGTGCCAGCAGGGCGAGGTACACAGGGGGCACTGAAGCTTTCTTT.

As concerns this clone: The junction departs from the called germline gene at one end, perhaps through a read error. This chain uses TRBV5-1 with TRBJ2-3; 7 bases agree with TRBD1. The CDR3 spans 15 residues. Per the germline V gene, CDR1 is SGHRS and CDR2 is YFSETQ. The CDR3 nucleotides read TGCGCGAGCAGCCAGAGGGACAGCTACACAGATACGCAGTATTTT. As protein: CASSQRDSYTDTQYF. The full variable domain, in which reference TRBV5-1 and TRBJ2-3 provide the parts outside the CDR3, is KAGVTQTPRYLIKTRGQQVTLSCSPISGHRSVSWYQQTPGQGLQFLFEYFSETQRNKGNFPGRFSGRQFSNSRSEMNVSTLELGDSALYLCASSQRDSYTDTQYFGPGTRLTVL.

The chain recombines TRBV18 with TRBJ2-2, with D possibly being TRBD1 (5 bases). With 6 bases removed from V and 7 bases from J, the gap between germline ends came to 9 bases. CDR3 length equals 12 residues. The germline CDR1 and CDR2 sequences are KGHSH and LQKENI. CDR3 in DNA: TGTGCCAGCTCGCTAAGGGGCGGGGAGCTGTTTTTT. Protein product: CASSLRGGELFF. Combining the CDR3 with reference TRBV18 and TRBJ2-2 gives the whole variable domain NAGVMQNPRHLVRRRGQEARLRCSPMKGHSHVYWYRQLPEEGLKFMVYLQKENIIDESGMPKERFSAEFPKEGPSILRIQQVVRGDSAAYFCASSLRGGELFFGEGSRLTVL.

The rearrangement joins TRBV3-1 (or the pseudogene TRBV3-2) to TRBJ2-7; the match to TRBD1 covers 8 bases. Germline-derived CDR1 and CDR2 are LGHDT and YNNKEL (reference sequence). V trimming: 1 base; J trimming: 3 bases; junction bases outside the gene matches: 8. The CDR3 length is 16 residues. CDR3 sequence reads: CASSQARGPSFYEQYF. The CDR3 DNA follows: TGTGCCAGCAGCCAAGCCAGGGGGCCATCCTTCTACGAGCAGTACTTC.

CDR3 coding DNA: TGTGCCAGTAGTATACGCGGACAGGGCCTCTCTGGGGCCAACGTCCTGACTTTC. It is translated as CASSIRGQGLSGANVLTF. The V and J genes are TRBV19 and TRBJ2-6; TRBD1 agrees at 8 bases. Germline V lookup: CDR1 LNHDA, CDR2 SQIVND (reference sequence). The CDR3 loop spans 18 amino acids. J gave up 0 bases and V 2 bases, and 6 bases lay outside the gene matches.

CDR3 in amino acids: CASSLAGGIYGYTF. CDR3 DNA sequence: TGTGCCAGCAGCTTGGCCGGGGGAATCTATGGCTACACCTTC. The chain employs TRBV5-6 and TRBJ1-2; possible D gene TRBD1, 5 bases. V was shortened by 0 bases and J by 4 bases, with 10 bases between the two germline ends. Germline CDR1 and CDR2: SGHDT and YYEEEE. The length of the CDR3 is 14 residues.

The CDR3: CASSQVSLAGAKGNEQFF. The CDR3 nucleotides are TGTGCCAGCAGCCAAGTAAGCCTAGCGGGGGCTAAGGGGAATGAGCAGTTCTTC. V gene TRBV4-2 combines with J gene TRBJ2-1, with 10 bases aligning to TRBD2. CDR1 LGHNA and CDR2 YNFKEQ come from the germline V gene. The CDR3 sequence is 18 residues long. J gave up 7 bases and V 1 base, and 13 bases lay outside the gene matches.

V usage is TRBV5-6 and J usage is TRBJ2-3; TRBD1 matches 8 bases. After removal of 4 bases from V and 2 bases from J, the junction contained 12 bases not matched to a gene. The CDR3 sequence is 17 residues long. Looked up from germline, CDR1 is SGHDT and CDR2 is YYEEEE. CDR3 DNA sequence: TGTGCCAGCAGCAGACAGAAAGGACAGGGATTCACAGATACGCAGTATTTT. As protein: CASSRQKGQGFTDTQYF.

V and J are TRBV7-2 and TRBJ2-1, with D maybe TRBD2 (5 bases). The CDR3 length is 12 residues. Trimming shortened V by 5 bases and J by 6 bases, and 8 bases separated the two germline ends. In germline, CDR1 is SGHTA, CDR2 FQGNSA. As DNA, the CDR3 is TGTGCCAGCAGCAAGGGAGCCAATGAGCAGTTCTTC. Its protein is CASSKGANEQFF.

The V gene is TRBV5-1, the J gene TRBJ1-2, with a weak D call TRBD1 (5 bases). CDR3 length: 14 amino acids. CDR1 SGHRS and CDR2 YFSETQ come from the germline V gene. Trimming shortened V by 0 bases and J by 7 bases, and 13 bases separated the two germline ends. This CDR3 reads CASSLDGRAAGYTF. For the CDR3, the DNA is TGCGCCAGCAGCTTGGATGGCAGGGCCGCTGGCTACACCTTC. Using reference TRBV5-1 and TRBJ1-2 for the parts outside the CDR3, the full variable domain is KAGVTQTPRYLIKTRGQQVTLSCSPISGHRSVSWYQQTPGQGLQFLFEYFSETQRNKGNFPGRFSGRQFSNSRSEMNVSTLELGDSALYLCASSLDGRAAGYTFGSGTRLTVV.